The TCR beta chain described here comes from a study of OX40 agonist ivuxolimab in advanced cancers. Germline lookup yields CDR1 MGHDK and CDR2 SYGVNS. V was pared by 0 bases and J by 8 bases, with 13 bases between. The CDR3 has 15 amino acids. The table came from immunoSEQ multiplex PCR; TCRdb's copy has only in-frame clones and leaves some out. This table has tens of thousands of clones, around 92% appearing once. V is TRBV25-1 and J is TRBJ1-4, with a weak D call TRBD1 (5 bases). This TCR was recovered from an adult with an advanced solid tumor such as melanoma, head and neck, liver or kidney cancer. This material consisted of CD4+ or CD8+ T cells sorted from blood, taken in a trial of the OX40 agonist ivuxolimab. The CDR3 coding sequence is TGTGCCAGCAGTGAATATTTGTGGGGCTACGAAAAACTGTTTTTT. Translation gives CASSEYLWGYEKLFF.